This TCR beta chain comes out of a study of blood T cell repertoires in COVID-19. Study summary: Italy, Spain and the United States were the sources of the convalescent and acute COVID-19 samples. In each case, the material was cDNA or gDNA derived from T cells, B-cell-depleted T cells, or PBMCs.

The V gene lost 0 bases and the J gene lost 2 bases, with 10 bases spanning the gap. The CDR3 length is 15 residues. Germline V gene sequence: CDR1 SGHTA, CDR2 FQGNSA. Per the original methods: Amplification of reference gene primers provided the estimated nucleated cell counts. Profiled with immunoSEQ multiplex PCR; TCRdb holds only in-frame clones, not every one. D and trimming were read from the DNA, whereas the V and J calls and clone size are those reported in that table. The repertoire holds hundreds of thousands of clones, with approximately 86% as singletons. The sequence came from an older man with acute or convalescent COVID-19. Sequencing input: peripheral blood. This chain connects TRBV7-2 to TRBJ1-2; D unclear. The CDR3 DNA follows: TGTGCCAGCAGCTTAGCTGCTGGGCAGAACTATGGCTACACCTTC. Its translation: CASSLAAGQNYGYTF.